The next 11 T cell receptor beta chains were all read from a single sample in a study of cytomegalovirus exposure and HLA in healthy donors. This PCR relied on a set of 60 Vbeta primers and 13 Jbeta primers. The repertoire was sequenced with immunoSEQ multiplex PCR; TCRdb's copy has only in-frame clones and lacks some. This table lists 130,000 to 150,000 clones. Material for sequencing was PBMCs. The receptor source for this set is a man in his forties in good health and CMV-seronegative.

CDR3: CASSPLVGPETQYF. In DNA, the CDR3 is TGTGCCAGCTCACCACTGGTTGGCCCCGAGACCCAGTACTTC. This chain links TRBV18 with TRBJ2-5; the D is unclear. V lost 1 base to trimming and J lost 5 bases, with 11 bases between them. Germline CDR1 and CDR2: KGHSH and LQKENI. CDR3 length: 14 residues.

The V and J genes are TRBV2 and TRBJ2-6; 9 nucleotides agree with TRBD1. In germline, CDR1 is SNHLY, CDR2 FYNNEI. V shed 7 bases and J 1 base; nucleotides not matched to a gene: 8. This CDR3 comprises 17 residues. CDR3 loop: CASILGQGGSGANVLTF. CDR3 DNA: TGTGCCAGCATTCTGGGACAGGGTGGGTCTGGGGCCAACGTCCTGACTTTC.

The rearrangement links TRBV5-1 to TRBJ2-7, with TRBD1 as a possible D gene (6 bases). The CDR3 is 16 residues long. Per the germline V gene, CDR1 is SGHRS and CDR2 is YFSETQ. V dropped 0 bases and J dropped 0 bases, with 13 bases sitting between them. The CDR3 is CASSLAQGTYSYEQYF. The CDR3 DNA reads TGCGCCAGCAGCTTGGCCCAGGGGACGTACTCCTACGAGCAGTACTTC.

This chain links TRBV4-2 with TRBJ1-5; tentatively, D is TRBD1 (6 bases). The germline gives CDR1 LGHNA, CDR2 YNFKEQ. V lost 0 bases to trimming and J lost 4 bases, with 19 bases between them. The CDR3 consists of 18 residues. The CDR3 sequence is CASSQDRQGGFSNQPQHF. As DNA, the CDR3 is TGTGCCAGCAGCCAAGATCGACAAGGGGGATTTAGTAATCAGCCCCAGCATTTT.

This chain uses TRBV4-3 with TRBJ2-5; 7 bases agree with TRBD1. The J call may not be correct, given that the DNA end is closer to TRBJ2-7. Germline V gene data show CDR1 as LGHNA and CDR2 as YSLEER. The CDR3 is 16 residues long. The CDR3 coding sequence is TGCGCCAGCAGCCAAGATTCGGGACAGACATACTACGAGCAGTACTTC. Amino acid sequence: CASSQDSGQTYYEQYF.

The CDR3 DNA follows: TGTGCCAGCAGATACGACAGGGTCTACACCTTC. Encoded protein: CASRYDRVYTF. This chain joins TRBV2 and TRBJ1-2, with 7 bases fitting TRBD1. The V and J ends lost 6 bases and 10 bases, in that order; junction bases with no gene match: 5. The CDR3 contains 11 residues. From germline, CDR1 is SNHLY and CDR2 FYNNEI.

V gene TRBV19 combines with J gene TRBJ2-7, with TRBD1 matching 7 bases. This CDR3 has 16 amino acids. The V segment lost 4 bases and the J segment 0 bases; nucleotides outside the gene matches: 9. Germline V gene sequence: CDR1 LNHDA, CDR2 SQIVND (reference sequence). This CDR3 is CASSNRGRLASYEQYF. In DNA, the CDR3 is TGTGCCAGTAGTAACAGGGGCCGACTTGCCTCCTACGAGCAGTACTTC. Based on the CDR3 plus reference TRBV19 and TRBJ2-7, the full variable domain is DGGITQSPKYLFRKEGQNVTLSCEQNLNHDAMYWYRQDPGQGLRLIYYSQIVNDFQKGDIAEGYSVSREKKESFPLTVTSAQKNPTAFYLCASSNRGRLASYEQYFGPGTRLTVT.

The V and J genes are TRBV15 and TRBJ1-4; no reliable D call. The CDR3 is made up of 12 amino acids. Trimming stripped 0 bases from V and 10 bases from J, with 6 bases between. Germline-derived CDR1 and CDR2 are LNHNV and YYDKDF (reference sequence). CDR3 sequence (DNA): TGTGCCACCAGCAGAGATCAGGCAAAACTGTTTTTT. The encoded protein is CATSRDQAKLFF.

The gene calls are TRBV15 and TRBJ2-7; D uncertain. Germline assignment: CDR1 LNHNV and CDR2 YYDKDF (reference sequence). The CDR3 has 11 amino acids. V was shortened by 6 bases and J by 3 bases, with 6 bases between the two germline ends. DNA of the CDR3: TGTGCCACCAGATCGCGCTACGAGCAGTACTTC. Translating it yields CATRSRYEQYF.

The chain recombines TRBV23-1 with TRBJ1-2; 9 bases map to TRBD1. TRBV23-1 belongs to the ORF category, with a function that is uncertain. The V gene end was trimmed by 1 base and the J gene end by 6 bases; junction bases not matched to a gene: 15. CDR3 length: 18 amino acids. CDR3 coding DNA: TGCGCCAGCAGTCAATTCCCGGGACAGGGCCTCCCCACGGATGGCTACACCTTC. Translated, it gives CASSQFPGQGLPTDGYTF.

The chain uses TRBV5-4 and TRBJ1-6; 10 nucleotides match TRBD1. V trimming: 4 bases; J trimming: 7 bases; junction bases outside the gene matches: 5. CDR3 length: 15 amino acids. The V gene's germline CDR1 is SGHNT and CDR2 YYREEE (reference sequence). In nucleotides, the CDR3 is TGTGCCAGCAGCCAGCCGGGACAGGGGAATTCACCCCTCCACTTT. Amino acids: CASSQPGQGNSPLHF.